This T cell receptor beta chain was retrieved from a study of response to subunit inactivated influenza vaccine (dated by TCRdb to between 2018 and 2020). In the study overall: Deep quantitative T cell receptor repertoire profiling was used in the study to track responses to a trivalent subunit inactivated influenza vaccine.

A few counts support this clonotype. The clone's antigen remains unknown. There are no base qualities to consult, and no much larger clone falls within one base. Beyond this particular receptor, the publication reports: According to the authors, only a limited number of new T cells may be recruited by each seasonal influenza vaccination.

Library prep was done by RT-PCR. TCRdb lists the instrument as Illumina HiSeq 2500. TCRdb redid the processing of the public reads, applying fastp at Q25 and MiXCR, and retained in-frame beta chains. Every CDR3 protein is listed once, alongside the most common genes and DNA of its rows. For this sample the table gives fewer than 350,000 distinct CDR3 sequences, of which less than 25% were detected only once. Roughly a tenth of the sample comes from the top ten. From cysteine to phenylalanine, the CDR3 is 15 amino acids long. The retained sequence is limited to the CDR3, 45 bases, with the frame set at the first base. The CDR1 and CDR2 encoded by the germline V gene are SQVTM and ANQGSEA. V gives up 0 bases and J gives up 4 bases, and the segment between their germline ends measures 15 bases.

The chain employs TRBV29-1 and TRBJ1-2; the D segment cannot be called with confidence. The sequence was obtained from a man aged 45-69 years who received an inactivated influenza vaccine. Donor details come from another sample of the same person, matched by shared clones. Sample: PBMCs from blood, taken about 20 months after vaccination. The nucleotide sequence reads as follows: TGCAGCGTTGAAGACCTCAGGTGGAGGTCCTATGGCTACACCTTC. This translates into CSVEDLRWRSYGYTF. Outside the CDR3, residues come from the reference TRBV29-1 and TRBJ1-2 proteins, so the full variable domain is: SAVISQKPSRDICQRGTSLTIQCQVDSQVTMMFWYRQQPGQSLTLIATANQGSEATYESGFVIDKFPISRPNLTFSTLTVSNMSPEDSSIYLCSVEDLRWRSYGYTFGSGTRLTVV.